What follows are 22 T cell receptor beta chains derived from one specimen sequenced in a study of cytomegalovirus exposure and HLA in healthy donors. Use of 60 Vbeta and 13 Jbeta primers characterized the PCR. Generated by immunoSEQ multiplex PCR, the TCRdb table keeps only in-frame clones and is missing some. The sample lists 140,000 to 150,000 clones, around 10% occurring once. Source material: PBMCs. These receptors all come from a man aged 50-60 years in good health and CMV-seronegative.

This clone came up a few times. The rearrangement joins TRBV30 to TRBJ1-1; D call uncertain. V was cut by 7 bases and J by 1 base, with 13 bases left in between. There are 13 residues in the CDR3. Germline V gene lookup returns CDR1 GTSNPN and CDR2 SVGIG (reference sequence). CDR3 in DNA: TGTGCCTTTGGGCCCAGCCAGAACACTGAAGCTTTCTTT. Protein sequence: CAFGPSQNTEAFF.

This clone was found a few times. The CDR3 DNA reads TGTGCCCCATTCTACGAGCAGTACTTC. It translates to CAPFYEQYF. The V call is TRBV21-1, the J call TRBJ2-7; the tabulated D call, TRBD1, remains unverified against the DNA. TRBV21-1 represents a pseudogene. The CDR3 runs 9 residues.

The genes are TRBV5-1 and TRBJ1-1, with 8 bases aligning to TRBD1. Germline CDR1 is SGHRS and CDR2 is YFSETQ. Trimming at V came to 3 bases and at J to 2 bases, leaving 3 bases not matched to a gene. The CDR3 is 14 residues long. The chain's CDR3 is CASSYQGANTEAFF. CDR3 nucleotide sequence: TGCGCCAGCAGCTACCAGGGGGCCAACACTGAAGCTTTCTTT. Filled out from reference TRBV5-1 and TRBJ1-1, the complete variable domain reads KAGVTQTPRYLIKTRGQQVTLSCSPISGHRSVSWYQQTPGQGLQFLFEYFSETQRNKGNFPGRFSGRQFSNSRSEMNVSTLELGDSALYLCASSYQGANTEAFFGQGTRLTVV.

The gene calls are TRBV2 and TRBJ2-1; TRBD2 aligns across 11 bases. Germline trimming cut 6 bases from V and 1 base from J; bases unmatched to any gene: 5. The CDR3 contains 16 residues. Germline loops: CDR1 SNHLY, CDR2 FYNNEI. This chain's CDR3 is CASRLSGGASYNEQFF. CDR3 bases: TGTGCCAGCAGACTTAGCGGGGGGGCTTCCTACAATGAGCAGTTCTTC.

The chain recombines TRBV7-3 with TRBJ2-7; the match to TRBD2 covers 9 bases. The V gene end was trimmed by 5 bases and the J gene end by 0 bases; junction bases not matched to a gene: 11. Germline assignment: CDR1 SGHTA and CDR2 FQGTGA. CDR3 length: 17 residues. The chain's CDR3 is CASSAGWSGRSSYEQYF. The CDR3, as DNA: TGTGCCAGCAGCGCCGGGTGGAGCGGGAGGTCCTCCTACGAGCAGTACTTC.

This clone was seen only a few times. DNA of the CDR3: TGTGCCAGCAGCTCCGGACTGGATACGCAGTATTTT. Amino acids: CASSSGLDTQYF. The rearrangement uses TRBV7-2 and TRBJ2-3, with D perhaps TRBD2 (5 bases). Between the trimmed V and J ends, which lost 4 bases and 6 bases, there was a span of 8 bases. This CDR3 has 12 amino acids. The V gene's germline CDR1 is SGHTA and CDR2 FQGNSA. Together with reference TRBV7-2 and TRBJ2-3, the CDR3 gives the full variable domain: GAGVSQSPSNKVTEKGKDVELRCDPISGHTALYWYRQSLGQGLEFLIYFQGNSAPDKSGLPSDRFSAERTGGSVSTLTIQRTQQEDSAVYLCASSSGLDTQYFGPGTRLTVL.

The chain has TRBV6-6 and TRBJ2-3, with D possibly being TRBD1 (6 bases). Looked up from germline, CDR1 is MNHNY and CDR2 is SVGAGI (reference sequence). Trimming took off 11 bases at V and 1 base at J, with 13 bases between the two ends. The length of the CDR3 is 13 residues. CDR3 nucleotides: TGTGCCGGAGCGGCAGGGGGCACAGATACGCAGTATTTT. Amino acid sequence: CAGAAGGTDTQYF.

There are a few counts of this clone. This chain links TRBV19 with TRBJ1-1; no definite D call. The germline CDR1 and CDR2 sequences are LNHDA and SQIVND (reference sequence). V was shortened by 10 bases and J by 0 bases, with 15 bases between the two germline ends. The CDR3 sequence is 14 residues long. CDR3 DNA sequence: TGTGCCACGTACGGGAGACTAATGAACACTGAAGCTTTCTTT. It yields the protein CATYGRLMNTEAFF. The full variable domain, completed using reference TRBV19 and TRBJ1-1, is DGGITQSPKYLFRKEGQNVTLSCEQNLNHDAMYWYRQDPGQGLRLIYYSQIVNDFQKGDIAEGYSVSREKKESFPLTVTSAQKNPTAFYLCATYGRLMNTEAFFGQGTRLTVV.

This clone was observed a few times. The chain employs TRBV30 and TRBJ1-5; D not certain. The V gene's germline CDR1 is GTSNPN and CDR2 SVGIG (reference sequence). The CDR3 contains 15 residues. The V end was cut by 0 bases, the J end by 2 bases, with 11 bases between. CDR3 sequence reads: CAWSVLGSGNQPQHF. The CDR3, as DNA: TGTGCCTGGAGTGTATTGGGCAGTGGCAATCAGCCCCAGCATTTT.

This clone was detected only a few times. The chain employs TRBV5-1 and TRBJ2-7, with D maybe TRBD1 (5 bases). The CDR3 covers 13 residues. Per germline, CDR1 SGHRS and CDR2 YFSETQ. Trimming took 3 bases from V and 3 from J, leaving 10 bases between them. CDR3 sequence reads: CASSSDTFYEQYF. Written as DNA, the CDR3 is TGCGCCAGCAGCTCGGACACCTTCTACGAGCAGTACTTC.

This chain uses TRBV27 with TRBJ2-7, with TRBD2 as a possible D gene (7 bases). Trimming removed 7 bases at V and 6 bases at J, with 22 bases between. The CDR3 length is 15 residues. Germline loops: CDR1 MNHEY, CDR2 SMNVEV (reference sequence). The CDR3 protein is CASTPLKGGFSEQYF. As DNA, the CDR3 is TGTGCCAGCACCCCCTTGAAGGGGGGGTTCTCCGAGCAGTACTTC.

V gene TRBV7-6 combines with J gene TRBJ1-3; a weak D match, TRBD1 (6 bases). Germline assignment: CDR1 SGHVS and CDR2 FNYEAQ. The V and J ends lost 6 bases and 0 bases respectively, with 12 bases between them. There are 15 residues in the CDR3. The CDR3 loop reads CASSPGHHSGNTIYF. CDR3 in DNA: TGTGCCAGCAGTCCGGGACACCACTCTGGAAACACCATATATTTT.

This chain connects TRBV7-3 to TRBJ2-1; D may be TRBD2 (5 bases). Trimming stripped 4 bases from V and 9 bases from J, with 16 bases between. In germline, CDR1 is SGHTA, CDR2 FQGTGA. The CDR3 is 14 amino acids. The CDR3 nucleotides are TGTGCCAGCAGCTCCCCCCTGGGCCGGGGTGAGCAGTTCTTC. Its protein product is CASSSPLGRGEQFF.

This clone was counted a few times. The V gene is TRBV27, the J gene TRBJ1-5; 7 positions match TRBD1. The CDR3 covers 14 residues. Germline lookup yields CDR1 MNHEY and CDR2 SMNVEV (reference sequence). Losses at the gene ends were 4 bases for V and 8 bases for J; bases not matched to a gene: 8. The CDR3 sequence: CASSYTGVQEPQHF. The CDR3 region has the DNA TGTGCCAGCAGTTACACAGGGGTTCAGGAGCCCCAGCATTTT.

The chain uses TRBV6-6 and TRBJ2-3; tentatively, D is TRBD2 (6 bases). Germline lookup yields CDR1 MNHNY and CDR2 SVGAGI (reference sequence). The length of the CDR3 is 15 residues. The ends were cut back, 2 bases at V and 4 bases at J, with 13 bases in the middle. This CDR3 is CASSYESGAADTQYF. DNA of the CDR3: TGTGCCAGCAGTTACGAGTCGGGAGCGGCAGATACGCAGTATTTT.

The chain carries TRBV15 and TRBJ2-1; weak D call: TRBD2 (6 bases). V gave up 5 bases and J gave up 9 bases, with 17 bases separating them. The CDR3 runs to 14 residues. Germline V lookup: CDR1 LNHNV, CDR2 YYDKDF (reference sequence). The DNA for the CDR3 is TGTGCCACCAGCCGGGACTGGAAGGAGACTGAGCAGTTCTTC. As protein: CATSRDWKETEQFF.

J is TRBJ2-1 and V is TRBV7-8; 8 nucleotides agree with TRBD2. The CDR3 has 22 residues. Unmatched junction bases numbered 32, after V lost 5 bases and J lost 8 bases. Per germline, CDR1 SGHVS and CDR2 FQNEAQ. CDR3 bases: TGTGCCAGCAGCCCCGGGCGGGGGGCGACCGGTCACGGGGGGGTCACGGGTGATGAGCAGTTCTTC. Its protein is CASSPGRGATGHGGVTGDEQFF.

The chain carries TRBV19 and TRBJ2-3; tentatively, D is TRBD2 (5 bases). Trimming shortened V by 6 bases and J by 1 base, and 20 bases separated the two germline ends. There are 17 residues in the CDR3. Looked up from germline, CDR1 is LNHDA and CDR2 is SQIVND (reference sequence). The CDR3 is CASSSIVRRRGTDTQYF. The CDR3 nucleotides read TGTGCCAGTAGCTCAATCGTCCGGAGGAGAGGCACAGATACGCAGTATTTT.

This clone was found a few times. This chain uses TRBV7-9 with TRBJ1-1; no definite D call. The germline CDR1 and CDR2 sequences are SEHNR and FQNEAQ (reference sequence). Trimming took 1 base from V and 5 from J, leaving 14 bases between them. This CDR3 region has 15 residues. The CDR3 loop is CASSLVIPPGTEAFF. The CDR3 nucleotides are TGTGCCAGCAGCTTAGTCATCCCCCCAGGAACTGAAGCTTTCTTT.

The CDR3 DNA sequence: TGTGCCAGCAGTGAAGGGGGACAGGGAGTCTATGGCTACACCTTC. It translates to CASSEGGQGVYGYTF. J is TRBJ1-2 and V is TRBV6-1, with TRBD1 matching 9 bases. The CDR3 sequence is 15 residues long. Trimming took 1 base from V and 4 from J; bases not matched to a gene: 4. CDR1 and CDR2 (germline): MNHNS, SASEGT.

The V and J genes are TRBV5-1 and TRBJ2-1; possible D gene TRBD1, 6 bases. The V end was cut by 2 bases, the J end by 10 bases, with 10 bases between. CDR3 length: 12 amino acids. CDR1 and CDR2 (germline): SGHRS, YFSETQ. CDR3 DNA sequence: TGCGCCAGCAGCTTACAGGGTAGGGAGCAGTTCTTC. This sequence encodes CASSLQGREQFF.

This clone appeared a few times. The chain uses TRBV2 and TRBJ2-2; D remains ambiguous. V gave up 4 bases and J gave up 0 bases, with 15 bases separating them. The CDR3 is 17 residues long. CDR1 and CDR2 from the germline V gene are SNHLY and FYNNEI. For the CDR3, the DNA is TGTGCCAGCAGTGGGGCCGTCAAGCTGACGAACACCGGGGAGCTGTTTTTT. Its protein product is CASSGAVKLTNTGELFF.